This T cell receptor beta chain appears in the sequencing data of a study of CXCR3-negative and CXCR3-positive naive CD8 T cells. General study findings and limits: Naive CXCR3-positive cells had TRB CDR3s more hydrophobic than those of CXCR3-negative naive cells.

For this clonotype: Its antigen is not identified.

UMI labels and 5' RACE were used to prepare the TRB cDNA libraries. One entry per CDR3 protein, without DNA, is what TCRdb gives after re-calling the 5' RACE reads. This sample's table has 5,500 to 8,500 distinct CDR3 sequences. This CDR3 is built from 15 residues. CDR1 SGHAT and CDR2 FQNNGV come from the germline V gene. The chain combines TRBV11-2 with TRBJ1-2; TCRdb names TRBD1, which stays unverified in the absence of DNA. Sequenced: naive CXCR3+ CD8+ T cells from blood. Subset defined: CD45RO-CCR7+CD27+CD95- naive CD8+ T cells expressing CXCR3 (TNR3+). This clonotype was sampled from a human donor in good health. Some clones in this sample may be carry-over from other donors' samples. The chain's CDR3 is CARSRSGAPSHGYTF. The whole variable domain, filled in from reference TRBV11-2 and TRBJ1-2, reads EAGVAQSPRYKIIEKRQSVAFWCNPISGHATLYWYQQILGQGPKLLIQFQNNGVVDDSQLPKDRFSAERLKGVDSTLKIQPAKLEDSAVYLCARSRSGAPSHGYTFGSGTRLTVV.